This T cell receptor beta chain was recovered during a study of neurological immune-mediated disorders. Findings and caveats of the study: Private repertoires in all groups were suggested by the finding that expanded clones across subjects shared no CDR3 amino acid sequences.

TCRdb analysed the 5' RACE reads with MiXCR anew, one entry per CDR3 protein. The profile shows tens of thousands of distinct CDR3 sequences, around 4.5% of them singletons. The time point was: longitudinal time-point 3. Many counts were recorded for this clonotype. As yet, its antigen is unknown. Germline values: CDR1 SGHNT, CDR2 YYREEE (reference sequence). Deletions cut 2 bases from V and 4 bases from J, with 9 bases between. CDR3 size: 13 residues. The material sequenced was PBMCs. V and J are TRBV5-4 and TRBJ1-2; TRBD1 is a possible D gene (5 bases). The sequence was collected from a woman aged 55-70 years with multiple sclerosis. CDR3 coding DNA: TGTGCCAGCAGCTTAGGGGAACTCTATGGCTACACCTTC. It codes for CASSLGELYGYTF.